These T cell receptor beta chains were read from a single sample in a study of control samples from healthy donors and cancer patients. Assay used: immunoSEQ multiplex PCR; TCRdb lists only in-frame clones, some missing. The sample yields 100,000 to 150,000 clones, around 92% seen once. Sequencing was done on a sample of PBMCs. The receptor source for this set is a man older than 75 with head and neck cancer. The CDR3 runs from the conserved cysteine through the conserved F or W. The D gene is left open where the match is weak.

V gene | D gene | CDR3 protein
TRBV19 | - | CASSFLGGPLGNEQFF
TRBV5-6 | TRBD2 | CASSPGGTSSYNEQFF
TRBV2 | TRBD1 | CASALRDSPNSPLHF
TRBV30 | - | CAWSPKGRGDFYGYTF
TRBV11-3 | - | CASSFKLEGGQPQHF
TRBV29-1 | - | CSVAWVDNEQFF
TRBV9 | - | CASSVGQPQYF
TRBV5-4 | - | CASSLPGRLEQYF
TRBV11-2 | - | CASSSLGATDTQYF
TRBV18 | - | CASSPASGTSAEYF
TRBV29-1 | - | CSARAAGYTEAFF
TRBV2 | TRBD1 | CASSSDRPSLQPQHF
TRBV3-1/TRBV3-2 | - | CASSQGRIQETQYF
TRBV30 | - | CAWTARVLGEQYF